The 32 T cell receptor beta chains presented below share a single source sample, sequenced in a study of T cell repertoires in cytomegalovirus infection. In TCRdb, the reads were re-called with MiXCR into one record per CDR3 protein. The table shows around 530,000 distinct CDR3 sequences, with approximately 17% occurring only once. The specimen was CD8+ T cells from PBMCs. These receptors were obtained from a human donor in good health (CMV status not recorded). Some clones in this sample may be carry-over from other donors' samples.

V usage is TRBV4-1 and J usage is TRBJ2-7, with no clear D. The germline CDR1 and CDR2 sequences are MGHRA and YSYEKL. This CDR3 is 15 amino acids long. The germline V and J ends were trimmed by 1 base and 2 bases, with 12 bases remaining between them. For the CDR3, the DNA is TGCGCCAGCAGCCAAGCCGAACGGGCCCCCTACGAGCAGTACTTC. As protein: CASSQAERAPYEQYF.

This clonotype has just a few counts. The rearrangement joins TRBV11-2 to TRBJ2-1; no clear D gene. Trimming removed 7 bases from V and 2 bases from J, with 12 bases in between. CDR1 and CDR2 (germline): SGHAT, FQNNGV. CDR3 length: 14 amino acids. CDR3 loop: CASTLGGPYNEQFF. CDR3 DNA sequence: TGTGCCAGCACCCTAGGCGGCCCCTACAATGAGCAGTTCTTC.

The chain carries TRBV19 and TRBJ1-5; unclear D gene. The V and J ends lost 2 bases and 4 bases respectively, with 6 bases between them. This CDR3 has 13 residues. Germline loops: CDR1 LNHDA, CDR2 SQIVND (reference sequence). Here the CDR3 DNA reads TGTGCCAGTAGTATATCACTTAATCAGCCCCAGCATTTT. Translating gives CASSISLNQPQHF.

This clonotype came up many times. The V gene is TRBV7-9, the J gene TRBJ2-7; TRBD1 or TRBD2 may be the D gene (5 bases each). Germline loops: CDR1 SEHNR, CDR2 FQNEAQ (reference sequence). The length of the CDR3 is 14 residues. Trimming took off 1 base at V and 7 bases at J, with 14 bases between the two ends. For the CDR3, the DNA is TGTGCCAGCAGCTTAGTGGGGGTAACCAGGGAGCAGTACTTC. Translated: CASSLVGVTREQYF.

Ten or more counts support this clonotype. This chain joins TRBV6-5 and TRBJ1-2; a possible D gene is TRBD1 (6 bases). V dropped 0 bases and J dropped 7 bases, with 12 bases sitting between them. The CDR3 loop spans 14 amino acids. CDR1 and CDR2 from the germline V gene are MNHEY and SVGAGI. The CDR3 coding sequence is TGTGCCAGCAGTTACTCGAAACAGGGTGGTGGCTACACCTTC. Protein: CASSYSKQGGGYTF.

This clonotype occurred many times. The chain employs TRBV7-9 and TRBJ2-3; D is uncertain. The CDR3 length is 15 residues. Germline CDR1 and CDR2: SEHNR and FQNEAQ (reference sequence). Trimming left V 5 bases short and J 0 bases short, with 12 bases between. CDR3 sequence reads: CASSRLRSSTDTQYF. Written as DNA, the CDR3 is TGTGCCAGCAGCCGCCTCAGGTCTAGCACAGATACGCAGTATTTT.

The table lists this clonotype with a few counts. This chain's CDR3 is CASSRGTSGGYEQYF. The CDR3 coding sequence is TGTGCCAGCAGCCGGGGGACTAGCGGGGGGTACGAGCAGTACTTC. The chain recombines TRBV5-4 with TRBJ2-7; 15 nucleotides agree with TRBD2. From germline, CDR1 is SGHNT and CDR2 YYREEE (reference sequence). The junction had 3 bases not matched to a gene; V was cut back by 4 bases and J by 4 bases. The CDR3 is made up of 15 amino acids.

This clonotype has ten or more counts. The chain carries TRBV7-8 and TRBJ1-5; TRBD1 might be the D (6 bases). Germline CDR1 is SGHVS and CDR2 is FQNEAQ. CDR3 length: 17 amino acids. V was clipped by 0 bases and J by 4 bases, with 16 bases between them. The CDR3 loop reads CASSLAPRQDENQPQHF. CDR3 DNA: TGTGCCAGCAGCTTAGCACCTAGACAGGATGAAAATCAGCCCCAGCATTTT.

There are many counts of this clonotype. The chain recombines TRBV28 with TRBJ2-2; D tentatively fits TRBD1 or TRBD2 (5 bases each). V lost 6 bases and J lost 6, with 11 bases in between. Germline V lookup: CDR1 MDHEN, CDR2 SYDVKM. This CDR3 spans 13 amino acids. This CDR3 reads CASRLGEPGELFF. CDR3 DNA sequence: TGTGCCAGCAGACTGGGGGAACCCGGGGAGCTGTTTTTT.

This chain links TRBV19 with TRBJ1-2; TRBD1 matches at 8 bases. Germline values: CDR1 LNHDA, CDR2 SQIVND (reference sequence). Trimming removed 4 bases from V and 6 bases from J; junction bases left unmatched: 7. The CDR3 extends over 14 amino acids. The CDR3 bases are TGTGCCAGTAGTAAACTAACAGGGGGGGATGGCTACACCTTC. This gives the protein CASSKLTGGDGYTF.

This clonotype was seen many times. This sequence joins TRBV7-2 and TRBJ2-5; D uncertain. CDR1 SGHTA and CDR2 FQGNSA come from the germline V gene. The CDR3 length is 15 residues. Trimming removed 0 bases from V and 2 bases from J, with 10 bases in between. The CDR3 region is CASSLALAIQETQYF. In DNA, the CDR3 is TGTGCCAGCAGCTTAGCGTTGGCTATTCAAGAGACCCAGTACTTC.

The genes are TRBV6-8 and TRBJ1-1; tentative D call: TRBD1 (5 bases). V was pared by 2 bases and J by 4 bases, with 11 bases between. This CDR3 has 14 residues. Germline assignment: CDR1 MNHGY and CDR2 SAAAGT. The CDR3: CASSYGTPATEAFF. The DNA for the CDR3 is TGTGCCAGCAGTTACGGGACCCCGGCCACTGAAGCTTTCTTT.

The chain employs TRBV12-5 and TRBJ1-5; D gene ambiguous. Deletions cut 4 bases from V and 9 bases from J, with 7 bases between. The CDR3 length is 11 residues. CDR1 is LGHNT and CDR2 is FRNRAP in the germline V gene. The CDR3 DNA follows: TGTGCTAGTGGTTCGTCATTGCCCCAGCATTTT. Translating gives CASGSSLPQHF.

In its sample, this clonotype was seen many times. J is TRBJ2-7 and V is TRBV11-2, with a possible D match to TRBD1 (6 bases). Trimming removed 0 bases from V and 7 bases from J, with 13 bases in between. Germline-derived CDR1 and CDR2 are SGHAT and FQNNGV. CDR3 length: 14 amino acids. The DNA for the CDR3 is TGTGCCAGCAGCTTAGATCTGGGGGCGAGGGAGCAGTACTTC. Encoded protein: CASSLDLGAREQYF.

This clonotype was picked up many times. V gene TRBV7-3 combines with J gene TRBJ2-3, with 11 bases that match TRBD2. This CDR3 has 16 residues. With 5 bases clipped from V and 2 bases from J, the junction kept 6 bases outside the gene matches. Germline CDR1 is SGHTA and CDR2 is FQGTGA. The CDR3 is CASSKGLADNTDTQYF. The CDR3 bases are TGTGCCAGCAGCAAGGGACTAGCGGACAACACAGATACGCAGTATTTT.

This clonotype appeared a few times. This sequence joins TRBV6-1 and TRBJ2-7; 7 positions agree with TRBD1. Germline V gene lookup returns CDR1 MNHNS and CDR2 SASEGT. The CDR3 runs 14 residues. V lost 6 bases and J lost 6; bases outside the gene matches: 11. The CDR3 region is CASSDSGQDVEQYF. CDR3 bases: TGTGCCAGCAGCGATTCCGGACAGGACGTCGAGCAGTACTTC.

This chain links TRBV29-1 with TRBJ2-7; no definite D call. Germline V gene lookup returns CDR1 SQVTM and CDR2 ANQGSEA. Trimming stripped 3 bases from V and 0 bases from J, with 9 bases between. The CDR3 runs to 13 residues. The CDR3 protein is CSVESDRSYEQYF. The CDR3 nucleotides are TGCAGCGTTGAGTCGGACCGCTCCTACGAGCAGTACTTC.

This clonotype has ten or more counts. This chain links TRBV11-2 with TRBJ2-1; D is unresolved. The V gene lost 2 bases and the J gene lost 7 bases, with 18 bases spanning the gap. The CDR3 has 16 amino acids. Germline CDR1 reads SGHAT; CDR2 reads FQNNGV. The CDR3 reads CASSLQWANDGNEQFF. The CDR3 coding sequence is TGTGCCAGCAGCTTACAGTGGGCCAACGACGGGAATGAGCAGTTCTTC. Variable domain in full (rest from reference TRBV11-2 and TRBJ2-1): EAGVAQSPRYKIIEKRQSVAFWCNPISGHATLYWYQQILGQGPKLLIQFQNNGVVDDSQLPKDRFSAERLKGVDSTLKIQPAKLEDSAVYLCASSLQWANDGNEQFFGPGTRLTVL.

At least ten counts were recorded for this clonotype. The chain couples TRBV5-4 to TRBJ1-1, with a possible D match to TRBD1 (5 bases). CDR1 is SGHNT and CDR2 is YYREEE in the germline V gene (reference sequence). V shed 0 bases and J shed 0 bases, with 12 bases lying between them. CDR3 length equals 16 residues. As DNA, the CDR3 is TGTGCCAGCAGCTTGGCTGCCGGGGGAATGAACACTGAAGCTTTCTTT. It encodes CASSLAAGGMNTEAFF.

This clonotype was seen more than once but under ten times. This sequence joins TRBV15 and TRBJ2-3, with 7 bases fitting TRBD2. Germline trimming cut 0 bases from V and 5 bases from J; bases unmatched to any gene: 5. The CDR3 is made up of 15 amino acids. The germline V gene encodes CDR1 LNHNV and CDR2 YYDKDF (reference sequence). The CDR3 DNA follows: TGTGCCACCAGCAGAGACAGGACTAGTCGAGATACGCAGTATTTT. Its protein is CATSRDRTSRDTQYF. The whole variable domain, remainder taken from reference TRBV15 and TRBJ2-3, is DAMVIQNPRYQVTQFGKPVTLSCSQTLNHNVMYWYQQKSSQAPKLLFHYYDKDFNNEADTPDNFQSRRPNTSFCFLDIRSPGLGDTAMYLCATSRDRTSRDTQYFGPGTRLTVL.

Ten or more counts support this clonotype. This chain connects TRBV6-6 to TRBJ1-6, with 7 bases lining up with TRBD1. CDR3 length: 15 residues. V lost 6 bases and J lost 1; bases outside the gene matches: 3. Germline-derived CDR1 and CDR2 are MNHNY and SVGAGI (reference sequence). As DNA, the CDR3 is TGTGCCAGCAGCCTGGACAGGTCCTATAATTCACCCCTCCACTTT. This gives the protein CASSLDRSYNSPLHF.

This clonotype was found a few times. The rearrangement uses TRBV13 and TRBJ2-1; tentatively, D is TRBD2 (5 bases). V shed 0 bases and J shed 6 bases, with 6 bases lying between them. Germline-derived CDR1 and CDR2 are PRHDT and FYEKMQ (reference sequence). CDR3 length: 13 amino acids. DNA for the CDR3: TGTGCCAGCAGCTTAGGAGCGGTCAATGAGCAGTTCTTC. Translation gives CASSLGAVNEQFF.

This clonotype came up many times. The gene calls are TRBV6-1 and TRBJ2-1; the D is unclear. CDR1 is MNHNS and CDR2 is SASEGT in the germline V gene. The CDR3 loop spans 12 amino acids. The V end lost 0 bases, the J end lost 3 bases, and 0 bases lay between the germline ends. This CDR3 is CASSEAYNEQFF. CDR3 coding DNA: TGTGCCAGCAGTGAAGCCTACAATGAGCAGTTCTTC.

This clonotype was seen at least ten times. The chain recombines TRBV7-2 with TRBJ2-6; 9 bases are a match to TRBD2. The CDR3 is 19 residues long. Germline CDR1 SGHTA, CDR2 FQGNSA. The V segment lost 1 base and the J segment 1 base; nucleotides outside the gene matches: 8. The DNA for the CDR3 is TGTGCCAGCAGCTTAGGTTTAGCGGGGGAACCTTCTGGGGCCAACGTCCTGACTTTC. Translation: CASSLGLAGEPSGANVLTF. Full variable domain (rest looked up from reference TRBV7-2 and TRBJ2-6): GAGVSQSPSNKVTEKGKDVELRCDPISGHTALYWYRQSLGQGLEFLIYFQGNSAPDKSGLPSDRFSAERTGGSVSTLTIQRTQQEDSAVYLCASSLGLAGEPSGANVLTFGAGSRLTVL.

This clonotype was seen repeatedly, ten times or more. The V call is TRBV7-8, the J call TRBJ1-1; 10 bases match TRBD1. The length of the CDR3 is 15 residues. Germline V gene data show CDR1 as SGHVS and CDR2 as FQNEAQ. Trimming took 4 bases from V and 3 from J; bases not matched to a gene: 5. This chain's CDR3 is CASSSTGGGYTEAFF. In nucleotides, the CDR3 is TGTGCCAGCAGCTCGACAGGGGGCGGCTACACTGAAGCTTTCTTT.

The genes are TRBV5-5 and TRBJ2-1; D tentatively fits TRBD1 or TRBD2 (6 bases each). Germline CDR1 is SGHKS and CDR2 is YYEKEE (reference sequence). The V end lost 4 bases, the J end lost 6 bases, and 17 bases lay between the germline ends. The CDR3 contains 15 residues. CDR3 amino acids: CASSKEGGIVNEQFF. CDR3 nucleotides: TGTGCCAGCAGCAAAGAGGGGGGAATTGTCAATGAGCAGTTCTTC.

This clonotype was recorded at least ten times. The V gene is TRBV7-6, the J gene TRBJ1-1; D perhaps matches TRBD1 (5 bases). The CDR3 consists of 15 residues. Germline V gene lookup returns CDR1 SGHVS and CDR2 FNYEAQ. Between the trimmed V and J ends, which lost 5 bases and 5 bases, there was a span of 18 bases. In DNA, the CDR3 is TGTGCCAGCAGCGTGGGGGGGGGTGGAAATACTGAAGCTTTCTTT. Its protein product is CASSVGGGGNTEAFF.

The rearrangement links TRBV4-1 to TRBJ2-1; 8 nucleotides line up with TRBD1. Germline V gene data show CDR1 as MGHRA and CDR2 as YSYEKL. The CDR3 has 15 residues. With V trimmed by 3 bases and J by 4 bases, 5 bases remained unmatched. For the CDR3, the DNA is TGCGCCAGCAGCCAGATCGGGACAGGTTACAATGAGCAGTTCTTC. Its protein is CASSQIGTGYNEQFF.

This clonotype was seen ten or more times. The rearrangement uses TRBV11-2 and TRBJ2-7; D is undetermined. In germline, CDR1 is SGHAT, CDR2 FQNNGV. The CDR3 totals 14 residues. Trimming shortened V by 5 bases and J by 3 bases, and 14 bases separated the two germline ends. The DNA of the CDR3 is TGTGCCAGCAGCCCAGCCCTAGTTCGCTACGAGCAGTACTTC. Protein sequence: CASSPALVRYEQYF. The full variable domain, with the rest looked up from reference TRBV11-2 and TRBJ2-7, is EAGVAQSPRYKIIEKRQSVAFWCNPISGHATLYWYQQILGQGPKLLIQFQNNGVVDDSQLPKDRFSAERLKGVDSTLKIQPAKLEDSAVYLCASSPALVRYEQYFGPGTRLTVT.

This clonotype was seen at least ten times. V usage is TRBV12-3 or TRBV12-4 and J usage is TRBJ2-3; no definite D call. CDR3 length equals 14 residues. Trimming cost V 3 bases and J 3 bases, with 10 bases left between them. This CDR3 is CASSFGMGTDTQYF. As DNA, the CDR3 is TGTGCCAGCAGTTTTGGGATGGGGACAGATACGCAGTATTTT.

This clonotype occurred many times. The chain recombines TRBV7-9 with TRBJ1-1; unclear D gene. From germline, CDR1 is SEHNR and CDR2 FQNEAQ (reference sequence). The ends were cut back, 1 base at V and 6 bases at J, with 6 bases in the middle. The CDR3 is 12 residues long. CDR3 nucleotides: TGTGCCAGCAGCTTAGAGGAGGCTGAAGCTTTCTTT. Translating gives CASSLEEAEAFF.

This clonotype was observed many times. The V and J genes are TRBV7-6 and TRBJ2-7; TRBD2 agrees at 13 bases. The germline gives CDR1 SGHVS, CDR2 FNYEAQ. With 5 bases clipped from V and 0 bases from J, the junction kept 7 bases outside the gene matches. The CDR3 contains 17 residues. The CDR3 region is CASSPGTSGDSSYEQYF. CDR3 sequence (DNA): TGTGCCAGCAGCCCTGGGACTAGCGGGGATAGCTCCTACGAGCAGTACTTC.